A selection of T cell receptor beta chains follows, all from one sample in a study of T cell responses to AZD1222 COVID-19 vaccine. Profiling relied on immunoSEQ multiplex PCR, and the TCRdb table lists in-frame clones only, not all of them. The data show around 150,000 clones, over 90% seen once. The source material was peripheral blood, sampled 28 days after the second AZD1222 dose. The receptors were gathered from an adult who received the AZD1222 COVID-19 vaccine. Each CDR3 is given with its conserved first and last residue. A D gene is named only where the DNA matches it firmly. Clone size is not always given. Where it is, it says once, few, many or a class for expanded clones.

DNA: TGCGCCAGCAGAGACATCTCAGGGGGCTCGGGTCAGCCCCAGCATTTT
CDR3: CASRDISGGSGQPQHF
length: 16
V: TRBV4-3
D: TRBD1
size: once
J: TRBJ1-5

DNA: TGTGCCAGCAGTCACTTTAGCGGGAGGCTAGCCTACGAGCAGTACTTC
CDR3: CASSHFSGRLAYEQYF
length: 16
V: TRBV6-2/TRBV6-3
D: TRBD2
size: few
J: TRBJ2-7

DNA: TGCGCCAGCAGCCAAGCCGGGACAGGGGTGAGGGCTGGCTACACCTTC
CDR3: CASSQAGTGVRAGYTF
length: 16
V: TRBV4-1
D: TRBD1
size: NA
J: TRBJ1-2

DNA: TGTGCCAGCAGACAGTCTGGGGCCAACGTCCTGACTTTC
CDR3: CASRQSGANVLTF
length: 13
V: TRBV28
D: NA
size: NA
J: TRBJ2-6

DNA: TGTGCCTGGAGTGTACTCGGGACAGGGTACAATGAGCAGTTCTTC
CDR3: CAWSVLGTGYNEQFF
length: 15
V: TRBV30
D: TRBD1
size: NA
J: TRBJ2-1

DNA: TGTGCCAGCAGCGCCCACGTAGGGCGGGAGACCCAGTACTTC
CDR3: CASSAHVGRETQYF
length: 14
V: TRBV7-9
D: NA
size: NA
J: TRBJ2-5

DNA: TGTGCCAGCAGTTACTCCAACAGGCGTGATGAAAAACTGTTTTTT
CDR3: CASSYSNRRDEKLFF
length: 15
V: TRBV6-5
D: NA
size: NA
J: TRBJ1-4

DNA: TGTGCCAGCAGTTACCTAAACAGGGACTATGGCTACACCTTC
CDR3: CASSYLNRDYGYTF
length: 14
V: TRBV6-5
D: NA
size: NA
J: TRBJ1-2

DNA: TGTGCCAGCAGCACCCAGACCGGGGGGACCGGGGAGCTGTTTTTT
CDR3: CASSTQTGGTGELFF
length: 15
V: TRBV9
D: TRBD2
size: NA
J: TRBJ2-2

DNA: TGCGCCAGCAGTTCGGGGAGGACAACTAATGAAAAACTGTTTTTT
CDR3: CASSSGRTTNEKLFF
length: 15
V: TRBV5-1
D: NA
size: NA
J: TRBJ1-4

DNA: TGTGCCAGCAGCTTGGGGGGGCGTATTTTAGACTATGGCTACACCTTC
CDR3: CASSLGGRILDYGYTF
length: 16
V: TRBV5-8
D: NA
size: NA
J: TRBJ1-2

DNA: TGTGCCAGCTCACCACCGTCCAGGAAGGAGACCCAGTACTTC
CDR3: CASSPPSRKETQYF
length: 14
V: TRBV18
D: NA
size: NA
J: TRBJ2-5

DNA: TGCAGTGCTGGCTCTTACAATGAGCAGTTCTTC
CDR3: CSAGSYNEQFF
length: 11
V: TRBV20-1
D: NA
size: NA
J: TRBJ2-1

DNA: TGCGCCAGCAGCTTGGAGGCAGCCCTATCAGAGACCCAGTACTTC
CDR3: CASSLEAALSETQYF
length: 15
V: TRBV5-1
D: NA
size: NA
J: TRBJ2-5

DNA: TGTGCCAGCAGGATGGATGGAGGCAATCAGCCCCAGCATTTT
CDR3: CASRMDGGNQPQHF
length: 14
V: TRBV6-6
D: NA
size: NA
J: TRBJ1-5

DNA: TGTGCCTGGAGGGACAGGGGGCGCGGGGCCAACGTCCTGACTTTC
CDR3: CAWRDRGRGANVLTF
length: 15
V: TRBV30
D: TRBD1
size: once
J: TRBJ2-6

DNA: TGTGCCAGCAGCTTGCGGGAGATAGGCAGCAATGAGCAGTTCTTC
CDR3: CASSLREIGSNEQFF
length: 15
V: TRBV7-9
D: TRBD2
size: NA
J: TRBJ2-1

DNA: TGTGCCAGCAGGACAGGCCCCTTGAACACTGAAGCTTTCTTT
CDR3: CASRTGPLNTEAFF
length: 14
V: TRBV28
D: NA
size: NA
J: TRBJ1-1

DNA: TGTGCCAGCAGGTTGTCCTCTGGAAACACCATATATTTT
CDR3: CASRLSSGNTIYF
length: 13
V: TRBV6-5
D: NA
size: NA
J: TRBJ1-3

DNA: TGTGCCAGCAGTTCGACCAGGGGGCTGGAGCCCCAGCATTTT
CDR3: CASSSTRGLEPQHF
length: 14
V: TRBV28
D: TRBD1
size: few
J: TRBJ1-5

DNA: TGTGCCAGTAGTACAACTACAATCACAGATACGCAGTATTTT
CDR3: CASSTTTITDTQYF
length: 14
V: TRBV19
D: NA
size: NA
J: TRBJ2-3

DNA: TGTGCCAGCAGCTTCCGTTTTGGGGCGGCTGAAGCTTTCTTT
CDR3: CASSFRFGAAEAFF
length: 14
V: TRBV13
D: NA
size: NA
J: TRBJ1-1

DNA: TGCGCCAGCTCGGCAGGGGCGTGGTACGAGCAGTACTTC
CDR3: CASSAGAWYEQYF
length: 13
V: TRBV5-1
D: NA
size: once
J: TRBJ2-7

DNA: TGTGCTAGCAGCTTAGCAGCTAGCGGGACGGACGAGCAGTACTTC
CDR3: CASSLAASGTDEQYF
length: 15
V: TRBV7-7
D: TRBD2
size: NA
J: TRBJ2-7

DNA: TGCAGCGTTGCGGCCAGCTCCACTGAAGCTTTCTTT
CDR3: CSVAASSTEAFF
length: 12
V: TRBV29-1
D: NA
size: NA
J: TRBJ1-1

DNA: TGTGCCAGCAGTTACTCGACGGGGGGACAGTTCTTC
CDR3: CASSYSTGGQFF
length: 12
V: TRBV6-5
D: TRBD2
size: NA
J: TRBJ2-1

DNA: TGTGCCACCACCCGGGCCCCAAACTATGGCTACACCTTC
CDR3: CATTRAPNYGYTF
length: 13
V: TRBV24-1
D: NA
size: NA
J: TRBJ1-2

DNA: TGTGCCAGTAGTATGATGGGTGATCAGCCCCAGCATTTT
CDR3: CASSMMGDQPQHF
length: 13
V: TRBV19
D: NA
size: once
J: TRBJ1-5

DNA: TGTGCCAGCAGCTTACTGGCGCCAGATACGCAGTATTTT
CDR3: CASSLLAPDTQYF
length: 13
V: TRBV7-2
D: NA
size: NA
J: TRBJ2-3

DNA: TGTGCCAGCAGCTTAAGCGGGCCGAACACCGGGGAGCTGTTTTTT
CDR3: CASSLSGPNTGELFF
length: 15
V: TRBV7-3
D: NA
size: NA
J: TRBJ2-2

DNA: TGTGCCAGCTCACCACCGTGGGACCCCAAACGACTCGAGCAGTACTTC
CDR3: CASSPPWDPKRLEQYF
length: 16
V: TRBV18
D: NA
size: NA
J: TRBJ2-7

DNA: TGCGCCAGCAGCCAAGCCAACAGGGCAGCCGGGGAGCTGTTTTTT
CDR3: CASSQANRAAGELFF
length: 15
V: TRBV4-1
D: NA
size: NA
J: TRBJ2-2

DNA: TGTGCCACACAAGGGACGGCCGGCGAGCCCCAGCATTTT
CDR3: CATQGTAGEPQHF
length: 13
V: TRBV6-5
D: NA
size: NA
J: TRBJ1-5

DNA: TGTGCCAGCAGTCAAGGCGGGAGCCCTTACAATGAGCAGTTCTTC
CDR3: CASSQGGSPYNEQFF
length: 15
V: TRBV13
D: TRBD2
size: NA
J: TRBJ2-1

DNA: TGTGCCAGTAGTATTTGGCTCAACACCGGGGAGCTGTTTTTT
CDR3: CASSIWLNTGELFF
length: 14
V: TRBV19
D: NA
size: NA
J: TRBJ2-2

DNA: TGTGCCAGCAGCGGGGGCGGGAGGAGGCACGAGCAGTACTTC
CDR3: CASSGGGRRHEQYF
length: 14
V: TRBV28
D: TRBD2
size: NA
J: TRBJ2-7

DNA: TGCAGCGCGAGGGGACAGGGAAACACTGAAGCTTTCTTT
CDR3: CSARGQGNTEAFF
length: 13
V: TRBV29-1
D: TRBD1
size: NA
J: TRBJ1-1

DNA: TGTGCCAGCAGCGGGGAGGGGCGGGAGGGCTACTACGAGCAGTACTTC
CDR3: CASSGEGREGYYEQYF
length: 16
V: TRBV5-6
D: TRBD2
size: NA
J: TRBJ2-7

DNA: TGCGCCAGCAGCTTGGGGCTCCAGGGGGCGAAAGGAAACACCATATATTTT
CDR3: CASSLGLQGAKGNTIYF
length: 17
V: TRBV5-1
D: TRBD1
size: NA
J: TRBJ1-3

DNA: TGTGCCAGCAGGAAGGAGCATAATTCACCCCTCCACTTT
CDR3: CASRKEHNSPLHF
length: 13
V: TRBV2
D: NA
size: NA
J: TRBJ1-6

DNA: TGTGCCAGCAGTTTAAGGGGGGGACTAGCGCCAGATACGCAGTATTTT
CDR3: CASSLRGGLAPDTQYF
length: 16
V: TRBV7-6
D: TRBD2
size: NA
J: TRBJ2-3

DNA: TGTGCCAGTAGTATTAACAGGGGTATAACTGAAGCTTTCTTT
CDR3: CASSINRGITEAFF
length: 14
V: TRBV19
D: TRBD1
size: NA
J: TRBJ1-1

DNA: TGTGCCAGCAGTTATTCCCGGACAGGGGGTCGACCTGAAGCTTTCTTT
CDR3: CASSYSRTGGRPEAFF
length: 16
V: TRBV6-6
D: TRBD1
size: NA
J: TRBJ1-1

DNA: TGTGCCAGCAGCTTAATGCGCGGGAGTTCCTACAATGAGCAGTTCTTC
CDR3: CASSLMRGSSYNEQFF
length: 16
V: TRBV7-3
D: TRBD2
size: NA
J: TRBJ2-1

DNA: TGTGCCAGCAGCAGCAGGGACTCTGGCGCAGATACGCAGTATTTT
CDR3: CASSSRDSGADTQYF
length: 15
V: TRBV7-9
D: NA
size: NA
J: TRBJ2-3

DNA: TGCAGCCTTCGGGTTTACAATGAGCAGTTCTTC
CDR3: CSLRVYNEQFF
length: 11
V: TRBV29-1
D: NA
size: NA
J: TRBJ2-1

DNA: TGCAGCGTTGGCGGGATAAGCTCCTACGAGCAGTACTTC
CDR3: CSVGGISSYEQYF
length: 13
V: TRBV29-1
D: NA
size: NA
J: TRBJ2-7

DNA: TGTGCCAGCAGCAAAGAGAGAGACAAAGGTCCCACTGAAGCTTTCTTT
CDR3: CASSKERDKGPTEAFF
length: 16
V: TRBV21-1
D: NA
size: NA
J: TRBJ1-1